The 10 T cell receptor beta chains reported below all come from one sample, sequenced in a study of cytomegalovirus exposure and HLA in healthy donors (dated by TCRdb to about 2017). Library preparation employed the immunoSEQ multiplex PCR assay. For the multiplex PCR, a mixture combining 60 forward primers for TCR Vbeta segments and 13 reverse primers for TCR Jbeta segments was used. The immuneACCESS repertoire file appears here via TCRdb, limited to in-frame rearrangements. These files lack a portion of the clones; in checked studies, under half of the deficit traces to unresolved V genes, and the cause of the others is not known. The table for this sample lists approximately 130,000 clones; roughly 82% of them were counted only once. The biggest ten clones account for approximately 1% of the sample. The source material was PBMCs. The receptor source for this set is a boy between 10 and 17 years old in good health and CMV-seronegative.

The genes are TRBV6-5 and TRBJ2-1, with 11 bases fitting TRBD1. Germline V CDR1 and CDR2: MNHEY, SVGAGI. The CDR3 contains 14 residues. Unmatched junction bases numbered 4, after V lost 0 bases and J lost 12 bases. The CDR3 nucleotides are TGTGCCAGCAGTTACTCCTGGGACAGGGGGGGGCAGTTCTTC. Translating gives CASSYSWDRGGQFF.

The V gene is TRBV25-1, the J gene TRBJ2-2; 7 bases agree with TRBD2. The CDR3 spans 16 residues. In germline, CDR1 is MGHDK, CDR2 SYGVNS. V shed 8 bases, J shed 1 base, and the junction held 10 bases outside the gene matches. The CDR3 here is CASGSRLAENTGELFF. The CDR3 DNA sequence: TGTGCCAGCGGCTCACGCCTAGCGGAGAACACCGGGGAGCTGTTTTTT.

The chain links TRBV27 to TRBJ2-1, with 11 bases matching TRBD2. The ends lost 6 bases at V and 9 bases at J; junction bases unmatched: 19. Germline V gives CDR1 MNHEY, CDR2 SMNVEV (reference sequence). The CDR3 contains 18 residues. The CDR3 is CASSPQWSRSGRALEQFF. Written as DNA, the CDR3 is TGTGCCAGCAGCCCCCAGTGGTCCCGTAGCGGGAGGGCCCTTGAGCAGTTCTTC.

The chain carries TRBV15 and TRBJ1-5, with D unclear. Trimming stripped 0 bases from V and 8 bases from J, with 8 bases between. CDR3 length: 13 residues. Germline-derived CDR1 and CDR2 are LNHNV and YYDKDF (reference sequence). The CDR3 coding sequence is TGTGCCACCAGCAGAGATGGAGGGAAGCCCCAGCATTTT. Translated: CATSRDGGKPQHF.

The CDR3 spells CASSVAPPTSGGYNEQFF. DNA for the CDR3: TGTGCCAGCAGCGTAGCTCCTCCGACTAGCGGGGGGTACAATGAGCAGTTCTTC. The chain is built from TRBV9 and TRBJ2-1; TRBD2 matches at 13 bases. Unmatched junction bases numbered 7, after V lost 0 bases and J lost 4 bases. This CDR3 contains 18 residues. Germline V CDR1 and CDR2: SGDLS, YYNGEE.

The chain joins TRBV7-3 to TRBJ2-5; TRBD2 is a possible D gene (6 bases). The germline V gene encodes CDR1 SGHTA and CDR2 FQGTGA. This CDR3 region has 15 residues. Deletions cut 1 base from V and 5 bases from J, with 14 bases between. The CDR3 loop reads CASSLSHDLAETQYF. The CDR3 region has the DNA TGTGCCAGCAGCTTAAGCCACGACCTAGCGGAGACCCAGTACTTC.

This chain connects TRBV6-6 to TRBJ2-5, with 11 bases identical to TRBD1. Germline CDR1 is MNHNY and CDR2 is SVGAGI (reference sequence). V gave up 2 bases and J gave up 3 bases; unmatched junction bases: 5. This CDR3 has 16 residues. The CDR3 spells CASSYGGTGGEETQYF. In nucleotides, the CDR3 is TGTGCCAGCAGTTACGGAGGGACAGGGGGTGAAGAGACCCAGTACTTC.

This chain connects TRBV27 to TRBJ2-7, with TRBD1 matching 9 bases. V lost 2 bases to trimming and J lost 5 bases; unmatched junction nucleotides: 1. This CDR3 comprises 13 residues. Germline loops: CDR1 MNHEY, CDR2 SMNVEV (reference sequence). CDR3 sequence reads: CASSLDRGNEQYF. In DNA form, the CDR3 reads TGTGCCAGCAGTTTAGACAGGGGGAACGAGCAGTACTTC.

The chain has TRBV27 and TRBJ2-1, with D hard to call. V was trimmed by 5 bases and J by 0 bases, leaving 11 bases between them. Germline V lookup: CDR1 MNHEY, CDR2 SMNVEV (reference sequence). This CDR3 comprises 15 residues. Here the CDR3 DNA reads TGTGCCAGCAGTAAAATCTTGAGCTCCTACAATGAGCAGTTCTTC. Protein product: CASSKILSSYNEQFF.

The gene calls are TRBV5-1 and TRBJ2-2; D gene uncertain. The CDR3 has 15 amino acids. CDR1 and CDR2 from the germline V gene are SGHRS and YFSETQ. Trimming stripped 2 bases from V and 6 bases from J, with 14 bases between. As DNA, the CDR3 is TGCGCCAGCAGCTTAATGAGCGAGACGGCCGGGGAGCTGTTTTTT. It is translated as CASSLMSETAGELFF.